These T cell receptor beta chains were read from a single sample in a study of cytomegalovirus exposure and HLA in healthy donors. Here immunoSEQ multiplex PCR was the method, and the copy in TCRdb shows in-frame clones only, minus some. The sample lists 210,000 or so clones; around 89% were seen once. Material for sequencing was PBMCs. The receptor source for this set is a woman younger than 35 in good health and CMV-seronegative. CDR3s include the opening cysteine and the closing phenylalanine or tryptophan. A D gene is named only where the DNA matches it firmly. Size values are once, few and many counts, or a class for expanded clones, and some rows have none.

>TRBJ2-3|TRBV19|NA|TRBD2
CATGRTSGRAQDTQYF
TGTGCCACAGGCCGGACTAGCGGGAGGGCCCAAGATACGCAGTATTTT
>TRBJ2-5|TRBV4-3|NA|TRBD1
CASSPRGQRETQYF
TGCGCCAGCAGCCCCAGGGGGCAGCGGGAGACCCAGTACTTC
>TRBJ1-2|TRBV14|NA|TRBD1
CASSPTGPLHGYTF
TGTGCCAGCAGCCCGACAGGGCCGTTACATGGCTACACCTTC
>TRBJ1-1|TRBV7-8|once|NA
CASSLGGTGTEAFF
TGTGCCAGCAGCTTGGGCGGGACGGGGACTGAAGCTTTCTTT
>TRBJ2-1|TRBV19|NA|TRBD2
CASRTGGTEQFF
TGTGCCAGTAGAACGGGAGGGACTGAGCAGTTCTTC
>TRBJ2-7|TRBV6-1|NA|TRBD1
CASSGTGQLREQYF
TGTGCCAGCAGTGGGACGGGACAGCTCCGCGAGCAGTACTTC
>TRBJ2-2|TRBV18|NA|TRBD2
CASSKLAGANTGELFF
TGTGCCAGCTCCAAACTAGCGGGGGCGAACACCGGGGAGCTGTTTTTT
>TRBJ2-7|TRBV7-8|NA|TRBD1
CASSLGRGPLGEQYF
TGTGCCAGCAGCTTAGGCAGGGGGCCGCTAGGGGAGCAGTACTTC
>TRBJ2-7|TRBV6-5|NA|TRBD1
CASSRDRGRNEQYF
TGTGCCAGCAGCCGAGACAGGGGGCGAAACGAGCAGTACTTC
>TRBJ1-2|TRBV5-1|NA|NA
CASSLNGQSYGYTF
TGCGCCAGCAGCTTGAATGGACAGAGCTATGGCTACACCTTC
>TRBJ1-1|TRBV6-5|NA|NA
CASSYRILGERAEAFF
TGTGCCAGCAGTTACCGGATATTGGGAGAAAGGGCTGAAGCTTTCTTT
>TRBJ2-7|TRBV29-1|NA|TRBD2
CSVEDRNIAGTSYEQYF
TGCAGCGTTGAGGACCGAAACATAGCGGGAACCTCCTACGAGCAGTACTTC
>TRBJ2-1|TRBV15|few|TRBD2
CATSRVTSGSSYNEQFF
TGTGCCACCAGCAGAGTGACTAGCGGGAGCTCCTACAATGAGCAGTTCTTC
>TRBJ1-1|TRBV29-1|NA|TRBD1
CSARQGNTEAFF
TGCAGCGCCCGACAGGGCAACACTGAAGCTTTCTTT
>TRBJ2-7|TRBV5-4|medium-sized|TRBD1
CASSSTPGQGAEQYF
TGTGCCAGCAGCTCTACCCCGGGACAGGGGGCCGAGCAGTACTTC
>TRBJ2-7|TRBV5-5|NA|TRBD2
CASSLEASGRLTYEQYF
TGTGCCAGCAGCTTGGAAGCTAGCGGGAGGCTCACCTACGAGCAGTACTTC
>TRBJ2-1|TRBV27|NA|TRBD2
CASHRASGSNEQFF
TGTGCCAGCCATCGGGCTAGCGGGAGCAATGAGCAGTTCTTC
>TRBJ1-1|TRBV25-1|NA|NA
CASSSSFRDTEAFF
TGTGCCAGCAGTTCTTCCTTCCGGGACACTGAAGCTTTCTTT